Below, 17 T cell receptor beta chains from the same sample are listed, as sequenced in a study of PD-1 blockade in classical Hodgkin lymphoma. Profiling relied on immunoSEQ multiplex PCR, and the TCRdb table lists in-frame clones only, not all of them. The sample has 31,000 or so clones, around 86% seen once. Each patient's relapse followed autologous stem cell transplantation, and brentuximab vedotin exposure varied. Investigators isolated CD4+ T cells from thawed PBMCs through magnetic negative selection. Source: CD4+ T cells from blood, taken at baseline. All receptors come from a human donor with classical Hodgkin lymphoma.

The chain recombines TRBV7-2 with TRBJ2-7, with 7 bases aligning to TRBD1. This CDR3 comprises 13 residues. Germline CDR1 SGHTA, CDR2 FQGNSA. Trimming removed 5 bases from V and 6 bases from J; junction bases left unmatched: 7. The CDR3 region has the DNA TGTGCCAGCAGCCTTTTAGACAGGGCCGAGCAGTACTTC. This encodes CASSLLDRAEQYF.

This chain links TRBV2 with TRBJ1-1, with a possible D match to TRBD1 (6 bases). V gave up 3 bases and J gave up 3 bases, with 17 bases separating them. CDR1 SNHLY and CDR2 FYNNEI come from the germline V gene. The CDR3 is 16 residues long. CDR3 residues: CASSDLRVSGDTEAFF. The CDR3 DNA reads as TGTGCCAGCAGTGATCTCCGAGTCTCAGGGGACACTGAAGCTTTCTTT.

The gene calls are TRBV7-2 and TRBJ2-1; D possibly corresponds to TRBD1 (6 bases). The length of the CDR3 is 11 residues. The germline V gene encodes CDR1 SGHTA and CDR2 FQGNSA. Trimming cost V 8 bases and J 13 bases, with 15 bases left between them. The CDR3 sequence is CASGFQGPQFF. The CDR3 DNA reads as TGTGCCAGCGGGTTTCAGGGGCCCCAGTTCTTC.

The rearrangement uses TRBV5-1 and TRBJ2-2; 9 bases are a match to TRBD1. The CDR3 covers 16 residues. Germline V gene lookup returns CDR1 SGHRS and CDR2 YFSETQ. With V trimmed by 0 bases and J by 7 bases, 7 bases remained unmatched. CDR3 residues: CASSLAGTGRIGELFF. The CDR3 DNA reads TGCGCCAGCAGCTTGGCCGGGACAGGGAGGATCGGGGAGCTGTTTTTT.

The chain couples TRBV2 to TRBJ1-4; 9 bases line up with TRBD1. V was pared by 8 bases and J by 8 bases, with 6 bases of the junction left unmatched. This CDR3 is 13 amino acids long. Germline V gives CDR1 SNHLY, CDR2 FYNNEI. The chain's CDR3 is CASGGTGREKLFF. The CDR3 region has the DNA TGTGCCAGCGGGGGGACAGGGCGGGAAAAACTGTTTTTT.

This rearrangement joins TRBV28 to TRBJ1-4; 9 bases are shared with TRBD1. Germline CDR1 is MDHEN and CDR2 is SYDVKM. The junction had 10 bases not matched to a gene; V was cut back by 6 bases and J by 8 bases. There are 15 residues in the CDR3. CDR3 nucleotide sequence: TGTGCCAGCAGGCTCGGGACAGGGTTATGGGAAAAACTGTTTTTT. Residues: CASRLGTGLWEKLFF.

The gene calls are TRBV4-2 and TRBJ2-3; 7 bases fit TRBD1. The trim removed 0 bases at V and 4 bases at J, leaving 4 bases unmatched. CDR3 length: 15 amino acids. Germline V CDR1 and CDR2: LGHNA, YNFKEQ. This CDR3 reads CASSQDGTDADTQYF. The DNA for the CDR3 is TGTGCCAGCAGCCAAGATGGGACAGACGCAGATACGCAGTATTTT.

This rearrangement joins TRBV5-1 to TRBJ2-2; TRBD1 might be the D (5 bases). CDR1 is SGHRS, CDR2 YFSETQ, per germline. The V and J ends lost 3 bases and 3 bases respectively, with 12 bases between them. This CDR3 contains 15 residues. The CDR3: CASSWDTGDTGELFF. The CDR3 nucleotides are TGCGCCAGCAGCTGGGATACAGGAGACACCGGGGAGCTGTTTTTT.

This sequence joins TRBV5-4 and TRBJ1-2; TRBD1 matches 11 bases. The CDR3 runs to 15 residues. V lost 3 bases to trimming and J lost 8 bases; unmatched junction nucleotides: 9. Germline CDR1 is SGHNT and CDR2 is YYREEE (reference sequence). The CDR3 loop is CASSSEGQGARGYTF. In DNA form, the CDR3 reads TGTGCCAGCAGCTCAGAAGGACAGGGGGCTCGAGGCTACACCTTC. The entire variable domain, with the rest obtained from reference TRBV5-4 and TRBJ1-2, is as follows: ETGVTQSPTHLIKTRGQQVTLRCSSQSGHNTVSWYQQALGQGPQFIFQYYREEENGRGNFPPRFSGLQFPNYSSELNVNALELDDSALYLCASSSEGQGARGYTFGSGTRLTVV.

The chain carries TRBV5-4 and TRBJ1-1; D is possibly TRBD1 (5 bases). This CDR3 region has 16 residues. Trimming took off 0 bases at V and 1 base at J, with 13 bases between the two ends. The germline V gene encodes CDR1 SGHNT and CDR2 YYREEE (reference sequence). CDR3 bases: TGTGCCAGCAGCTTGGGGCCCCAGGGCCCGAACACTGAAGCTTTCTTT. Protein sequence: CASSLGPQGPNTEAFF.

A note on this clone: One end of the junction varies from germline; a read error may be responsible. The chain employs TRBV10-2 and TRBJ2-7; 8 nucleotides match TRBD2. Germline CDR1 reads WSHSY; CDR2 reads SAAADI. The CDR3 extends over 15 amino acids. CDR3 in DNA: TGCGCCAGCAGTGAGTCGACGGGAGGGCCGTTTAGCCACTCCTTC. This codes for CASSESTGGPFSHSF.

The rearrangement joins TRBV7-7 to TRBJ2-1, with D possibly TRBD1 on 7 matching bases. Germline CDR1 is SSHAT and CDR2 is FNYEAQ (reference sequence). Between the trimmed V and J ends, which lost 2 bases and 0 bases, there was a span of 20 bases. The CDR3 loop spans 19 amino acids. DNA for the CDR3: TGTGCCAGCAGCTTACTCCCCTTAGGAGGGGACAGCTCCTACAATGAGCAGTTCTTC. This gives the protein CASSLLPLGGDSSYNEQFF.

The rearrangement joins TRBV6-5 to TRBJ2-5; the D is unclear. The end of the DNA is better explained by TRBJ2-7, so the J call may be wrong. This CDR3 contains 15 residues. Germline CDR1 and CDR2: MNHEY and SVGAGI. Here the CDR3 DNA reads TGTGCCAGCAGTTACGGGCCAATTCCTACCTACGAGCAGTACTTC. Amino acid sequence: CASSYGPIPTYEQYF.

The chain recombines TRBV27 with TRBJ2-7, with D possibly TRBD2 on 6 matching bases. Trimming removed 6 bases from V and 7 bases from J, with 19 bases in between. CDR1 MNHEY and CDR2 SMNVEV come from the germline V gene (reference sequence). The CDR3 loop spans 14 amino acids. CDR3 region: CASRLSGGFGEQYF. The CDR3 DNA is TGTGCCAGCAGACTCTCCGGGGGTTTTGGGGAGCAGTACTTC.

The chain combines TRBV30 with TRBJ2-3; maybe TRBD2 (5 bases). Trimming removed 3 bases from V and 5 bases from J, with 9 bases in between. The CDR3 has 12 amino acids. Germline assignment: CDR1 GTSNPN and CDR2 SVGIG (reference sequence). The CDR3: CAWRGAGDTQYF. The CDR3 DNA reads as TGTGCCTGGAGGGGTGCGGGAGATACGCAGTATTTT.

The chain has TRBV30 and TRBJ1-6, with D possibly TRBD1 on 6 matching bases. CDR3 length equals 15 residues. Per germline, CDR1 GTSNPN and CDR2 SVGIG (reference sequence). Trimming removed 8 bases from V and 0 bases from J, with 14 bases in between. CDR3 sequence reads: CASKRGSSYNSPLHF. For the CDR3, the DNA is TGTGCCAGCAAAAGGGGGAGCTCCTATAATTCACCCCTCCACTTT.

V gene TRBV6-5 combines with J gene TRBJ1-3, with D unresolved. Trimming took 2 bases from V and 0 from J, leaving 11 bases between them. Per germline, CDR1 MNHEY and CDR2 SVGAGI. The CDR3 contains 16 residues. CDR3 sequence: CASSYGGRTSGNTIYF. CDR3 DNA: TGTGCCAGCAGTTACGGAGGACGGACCTCTGGAAACACCATATATTTT.